Following are 14 T cell receptor beta chains from one sample sequenced in a study of shared clonotypes between healthy human individuals. Measured with immunoSEQ multiplex PCR; TCRdb has only the in-frame clones, and not every one. The table includes 1 million to 1.2 million clones, about 72% detected once. Specimen: memory CD4+ T cells from PBMCs. Subset specified: CD45RA-negative fraction. Every receptor here comes from a man younger than 30 in good health. Some clones in this sample may be carry-over from other donors' samples.

CDR3 sequence: CASSLVVGNYNEQFF. The CDR3, as DNA: TGTGCCAGCAGCTTAGTGGTAGGAAATTACAATGAGCAGTTCTTC. The chain recombines TRBV7-2 with TRBJ2-1; no definite D call. Per germline, CDR1 SGHTA and CDR2 FQGNSA. Trimming removed 1 base at V and 4 bases at J, with 11 bases between. The CDR3 is made up of 15 amino acids.

A word on this clone: Its ends do not fully match the called genes, so a read error is possible. This sequence joins TRBV28 and TRBJ2-5; D is perhaps TRBD2 (5 bases). Germline CDR1 is MDHEN and CDR2 is SYDVKM. The CDR3 has 16 residues. The CDR3 DNA is TGTGCCAGCAGTCCTCGTCTGGGAGTTAACCAGGAGACCCAGTACTTC. Protein: CASSPRLGVNQETQYF.

The CDR3 is CASRSWTGINYGYTF. Written as DNA, the CDR3 is TGTGCCAGCAGAAGCTGGACAGGGATAAACTATGGCTACACCTTC. The rearrangement uses TRBV27 and TRBJ1-2; 8 bases agree with TRBD1. Germline V gene data show CDR1 as MNHEY and CDR2 as SMNVEV (reference sequence). V shed 6 bases and J 2 bases; nucleotides not matched to a gene: 8. This CDR3 comprises 15 residues.

This clone was detected a few times. The rearrangement joins TRBV28 to TRBJ2-7, with TRBD2 identical over 8 bases. This CDR3 is 18 amino acids long. CDR1 MDHEN and CDR2 SYDVKM come from the germline V gene. V shed 2 bases, J shed 2 bases, and the junction held 14 bases outside the gene matches. CDR3: CASSLRRDSGTPAYEQYF. In DNA, the CDR3 is TGTGCCAGCAGTTTAAGAAGGGATAGCGGGACGCCGGCCTACGAGCAGTACTTC.

The chain employs TRBV27 and TRBJ2-2; D unresolved. The CDR3 totals 13 residues. V lost 5 bases, J lost 6 bases, and 10 bases lay in between. CDR1 is MNHEY, CDR2 SMNVEV, per germline (reference sequence). In DNA form, the CDR3 reads TGTGCCAGCAGTCCCCTTGACGCCGGGGAGCTGTTTTTT. Amino acid sequence: CASSPLDAGELFF.

This clone came up once. The chain carries TRBV6-1 and TRBJ2-1; TRBD1 matches 8 bases. The V and J ends lost 1 base and 4 bases, in that order; junction bases with no gene match: 9. The V gene's germline CDR1 is MNHNS and CDR2 SASEGT. This CDR3 has 17 residues. As DNA, the CDR3 is TGTGCCAGCAGTGAAGATGTATGGGACAGGCGGTACAATGAGCAGTTCTTC. Amino acids: CASSEDVWDRRYNEQFF.

The rearrangement joins TRBV11-2 to TRBJ2-7, with 7 bases identical to TRBD2. The CDR3 extends over 15 amino acids. CDR1 and CDR2 (germline): SGHAT, FQNNGV. The V and J ends lost 5 bases and 0 bases, in that order; junction bases with no gene match: 7. This chain's CDR3 is CASSPLGGISYEQYF. CDR3 DNA: TGTGCCAGCAGCCCACTCGGGGGGATCTCCTACGAGCAGTACTTC.

The chain couples TRBV18 to TRBJ2-2; 8 bases map to TRBD1. CDR3 length: 15 amino acids. J gave up 4 bases and V 6 bases, and 7 bases lay outside the gene matches. Germline V gene lookup returns CDR1 KGHSH and CDR2 LQKENI. The CDR3 reads CASSPGTGPTGELFF. In nucleotides, the CDR3 is TGTGCCAGCTCCCCCGGGACAGGACCCACCGGGGAGCTGTTTTTT. The whole variable domain, filled in from reference TRBV18 and TRBJ2-2, reads NAGVMQNPRHLVRRRGQEARLRCSPMKGHSHVYWYRQLPEEGLKFMVYLQKENIIDESGMPKERFSAEFPKEGPSILRIQQVVRGDSAAYFCASSPGTGPTGELFFGEGSRLTVL.

This chain joins TRBV5-1 and TRBJ2-1; D perhaps matches TRBD2 (5 bases). Looked up from germline, CDR1 is SGHRS and CDR2 is YFSETQ. V gave up 7 bases and J gave up 3 bases, with 17 bases separating them. The CDR3 covers 15 residues. The CDR3 DNA sequence: TGCGCCAGCGCCTCGGGCGGGCGGTACTACAATGAGCAGTTCTTC. Its translation: CASASGGRYYNEQFF.

The rearrangement links TRBV5-6 to TRBJ1-5, with D possibly TRBD1 on 5 matching bases. V was trimmed by 1 base and J by 6 bases, leaving 20 bases between them. The CDR3 runs to 17 residues. Germline CDR1 SGHDT, CDR2 YYEEEE. The CDR3 is CASSLNIPGGGSQPQHF. CDR3 coding DNA: TGTGCCAGCAGCTTGAATATTCCCGGCGGGGGGAGTCAGCCCCAGCATTTT.

The genes are TRBV28 and TRBJ2-1, with 9 nucleotides matching TRBD2. The CDR3 spans 15 residues. V shed 2 bases, J shed 7 bases, and the junction held 6 bases outside the gene matches. In germline, CDR1 is MDHEN, CDR2 SYDVKM. In DNA form, the CDR3 reads TGTGCCAGCAGTTTAGCGGGAGGGAGGGTAAATGAGCAGTTCTTC. It codes for CASSLAGGRVNEQFF.

The V call is TRBV14, the J call TRBJ2-5; no firm D call. The CDR3 consists of 12 residues. Trimming stripped 3 bases from V and 5 bases from J, with 7 bases between. Looked up from germline, CDR1 is SGHDN and CDR2 is FVKESK. In nucleotides, the CDR3 is TGTGCCAGCAGCCATGCGCCGGAGACCCAGTACTTC. It codes for CASSHAPETQYF.

The chain combines TRBV29-1 with TRBJ2-1; D is perhaps TRBD1 (6 bases). The V gene lost 4 bases and the J gene lost 8 bases, with 12 bases spanning the gap. The CDR3 contains 12 residues. The germline CDR1 and CDR2 sequences are SQVTM and ANQGSEA. The CDR3 here is CSVGGRGDEQFF. The CDR3 DNA reads TGCAGCGTTGGAGGCAGGGGAGATGAGCAGTTCTTC.

The CDR3 region has the DNA TGTGCCAGCAGTCCCGGGCCTGGGGCCAACGTCCTGACTTTC. It codes for CASSPGPGANVLTF. This rearrangement joins TRBV6-6 to TRBJ2-6; no clear D. Germline CDR1 MNHNY, CDR2 SVGAGI (reference sequence). The CDR3 has 14 residues. The ends were cut back, 5 bases at V and 2 bases at J, with 7 bases in the middle.